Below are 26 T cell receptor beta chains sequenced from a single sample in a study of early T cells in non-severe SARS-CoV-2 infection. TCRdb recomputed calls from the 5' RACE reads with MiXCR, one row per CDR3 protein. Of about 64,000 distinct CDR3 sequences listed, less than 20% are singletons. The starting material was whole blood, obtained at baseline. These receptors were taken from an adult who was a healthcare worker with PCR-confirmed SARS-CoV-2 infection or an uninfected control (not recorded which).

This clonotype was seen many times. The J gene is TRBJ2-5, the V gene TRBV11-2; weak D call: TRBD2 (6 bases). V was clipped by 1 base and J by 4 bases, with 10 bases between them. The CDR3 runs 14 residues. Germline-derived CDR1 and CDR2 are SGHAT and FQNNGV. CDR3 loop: CASSLGAGRETQYF. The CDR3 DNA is TGTGCCAGCAGCTTAGGTGCGGGAAGAGAGACCCAGTACTTC. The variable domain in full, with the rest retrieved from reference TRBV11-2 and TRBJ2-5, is EAGVAQSPRYKIIEKRQSVAFWCNPISGHATLYWYQQILGQGPKLLIQFQNNGVVDDSQLPKDRFSAERLKGVDSTLKIQPAKLEDSAVYLCASSLGAGRETQYFGPGTRLLVL.

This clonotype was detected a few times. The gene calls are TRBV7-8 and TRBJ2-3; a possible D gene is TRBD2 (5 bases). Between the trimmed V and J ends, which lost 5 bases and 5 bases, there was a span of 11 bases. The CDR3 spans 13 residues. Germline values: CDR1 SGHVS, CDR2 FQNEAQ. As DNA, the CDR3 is TGTGCCAGCAGCCAACAACGGGGAGATACGCAGTATTTT. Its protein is CASSQQRGDTQYF.

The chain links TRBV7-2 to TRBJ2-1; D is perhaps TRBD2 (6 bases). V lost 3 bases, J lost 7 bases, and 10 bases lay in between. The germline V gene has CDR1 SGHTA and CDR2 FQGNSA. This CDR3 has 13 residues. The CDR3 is CASSFWSGNEQFF. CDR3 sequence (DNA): TGTGCCAGCAGCTTCTGGAGCGGGAATGAGCAGTTCTTC. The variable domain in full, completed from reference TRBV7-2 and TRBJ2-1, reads GAGVSQSPSNKVTEKGKDVELRCDPISGHTALYWYRQSLGQGLEFLIYFQGNSAPDKSGLPSDRFSAERTGGSVSTLTIQRTQQEDSAVYLCASSFWSGNEQFFGPGTRLTVL.

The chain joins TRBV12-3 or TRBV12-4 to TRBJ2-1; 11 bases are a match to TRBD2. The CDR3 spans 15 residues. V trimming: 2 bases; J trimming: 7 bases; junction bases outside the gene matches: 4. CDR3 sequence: CASSLSSGRMNEQFF. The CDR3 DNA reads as TGTGCCAGCAGTTTATCTAGCGGGAGGATGAATGAGCAGTTCTTC.

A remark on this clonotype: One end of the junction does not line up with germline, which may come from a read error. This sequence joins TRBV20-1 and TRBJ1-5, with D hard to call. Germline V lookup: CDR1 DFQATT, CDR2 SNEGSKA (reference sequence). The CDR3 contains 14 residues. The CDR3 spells CSARDPYNFSPQHF. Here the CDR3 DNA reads TGCAGTGCTAGAGATCCGTATAATTTTTCGCCCCAACATTTT.

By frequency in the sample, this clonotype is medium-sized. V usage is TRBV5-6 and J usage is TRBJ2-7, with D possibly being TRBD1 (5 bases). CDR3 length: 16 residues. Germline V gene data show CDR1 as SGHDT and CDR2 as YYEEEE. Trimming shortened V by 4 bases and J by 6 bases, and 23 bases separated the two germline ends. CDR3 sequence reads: CASSQISGAPMGEQYF. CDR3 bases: TGTGCCAGCAGCCAAATAAGTGGGGCCCCTATGGGCGAGCAGTACTTC.

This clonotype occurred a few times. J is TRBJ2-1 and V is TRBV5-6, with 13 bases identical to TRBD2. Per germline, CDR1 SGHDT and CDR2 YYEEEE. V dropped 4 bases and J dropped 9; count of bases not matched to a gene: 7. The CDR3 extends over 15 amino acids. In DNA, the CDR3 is TGTGCCAGCAGCCTAAGGACTAGCGGGGGTAGTGAGCAGTTCTTC. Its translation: CASSLRTSGGSEQFF.

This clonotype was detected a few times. CDR3 sequence (DNA): TGTGCCAGCAGTCACCCTCTAGCCAATGAGCAGTTCTTC. It specifies CASSHPLANEQFF. The genes are TRBV6-1 and TRBJ2-1; tentatively, D is TRBD2 (5 bases). V lost 5 bases, J lost 6 bases, and 11 bases lay in between. This CDR3 has 13 amino acids. CDR1 MNHNS and CDR2 SASEGT come from the germline V gene.

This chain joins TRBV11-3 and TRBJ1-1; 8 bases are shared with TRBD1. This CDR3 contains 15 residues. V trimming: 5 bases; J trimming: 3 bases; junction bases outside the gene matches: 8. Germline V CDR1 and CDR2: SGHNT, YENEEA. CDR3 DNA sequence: TGTGCCAGCAGCACGAAGGACAGGGTCTACACTGAAGCTTTCTTT. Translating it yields CASSTKDRVYTEAFF.

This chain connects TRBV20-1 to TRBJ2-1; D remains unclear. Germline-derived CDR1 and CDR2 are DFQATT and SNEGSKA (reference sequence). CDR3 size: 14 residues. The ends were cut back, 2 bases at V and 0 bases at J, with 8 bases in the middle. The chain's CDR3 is CSARLPSSYNEQFF. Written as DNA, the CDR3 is TGCAGTGCTAGACTACCGAGCTCCTACAATGAGCAGTTCTTC.

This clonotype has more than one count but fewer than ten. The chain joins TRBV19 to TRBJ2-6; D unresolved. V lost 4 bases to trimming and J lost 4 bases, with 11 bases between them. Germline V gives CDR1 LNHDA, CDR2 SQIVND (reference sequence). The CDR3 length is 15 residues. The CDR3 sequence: CASSTPSGGANVLTF. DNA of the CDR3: TGTGCCAGTAGTACCCCCTCCGGGGGGGCCAACGTCCTGACTTTC.

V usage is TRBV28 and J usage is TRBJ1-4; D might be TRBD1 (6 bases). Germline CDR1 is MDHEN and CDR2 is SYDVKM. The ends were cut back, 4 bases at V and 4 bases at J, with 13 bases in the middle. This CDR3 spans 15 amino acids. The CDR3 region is CASSSAGHINEKLFF. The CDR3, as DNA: TGTGCCAGCAGTTCGGCGGGACATATTAATGAAAAACTGTTTTTT.

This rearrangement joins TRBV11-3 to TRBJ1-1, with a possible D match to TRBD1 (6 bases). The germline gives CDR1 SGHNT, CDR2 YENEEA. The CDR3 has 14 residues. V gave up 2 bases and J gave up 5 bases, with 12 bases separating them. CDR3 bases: TGTGCCAGCAGCTTATCGGGGGGCGGAACTGAAGCTTTCTTT. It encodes CASSLSGGGTEAFF.

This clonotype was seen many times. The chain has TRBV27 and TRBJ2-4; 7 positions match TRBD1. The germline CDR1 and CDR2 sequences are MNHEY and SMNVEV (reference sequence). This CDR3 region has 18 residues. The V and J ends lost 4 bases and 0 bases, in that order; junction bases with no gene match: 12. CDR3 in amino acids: CASSSLRTGAIAKNIQYF. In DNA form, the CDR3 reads TGTGCCAGCAGTTCGCTCCGGACAGGAGCTATAGCCAAAAACATTCAGTACTTC.

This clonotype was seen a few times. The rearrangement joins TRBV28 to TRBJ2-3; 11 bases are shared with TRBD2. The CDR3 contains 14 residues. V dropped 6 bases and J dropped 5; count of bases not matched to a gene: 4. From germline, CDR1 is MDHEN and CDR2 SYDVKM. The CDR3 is CASRIAGGLDTQYF. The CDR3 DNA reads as TGTGCCAGCAGGATAGCGGGGGGGTTAGATACGCAGTATTTT.

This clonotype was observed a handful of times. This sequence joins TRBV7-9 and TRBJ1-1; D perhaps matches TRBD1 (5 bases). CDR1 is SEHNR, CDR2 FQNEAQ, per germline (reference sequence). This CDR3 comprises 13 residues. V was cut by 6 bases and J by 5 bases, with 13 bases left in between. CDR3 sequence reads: CASSDSPYTEAFF. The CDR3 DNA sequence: TGTGCCAGCAGTGACAGTCCGTATACTGAAGCTTTCTTT. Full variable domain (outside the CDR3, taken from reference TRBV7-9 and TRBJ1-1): DTGVSQNPRHKITKRGQNVTFRCDPISEHNRLYWYRQTLGQGPEFLTYFQNEAQLEKSRLLSDRFSAERPKGSFSTLEIQRTEQGDSAMYLCASSDSPYTEAFFGQGTRLTVV.

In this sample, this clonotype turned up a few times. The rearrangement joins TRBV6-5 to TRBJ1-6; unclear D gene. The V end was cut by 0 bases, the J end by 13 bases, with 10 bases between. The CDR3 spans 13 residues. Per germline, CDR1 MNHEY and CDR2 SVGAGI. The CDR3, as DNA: TGTGCCAGCAGTTACTCGGACGGATACCCCCTCCACTTT. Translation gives CASSYSDGYPLHF.

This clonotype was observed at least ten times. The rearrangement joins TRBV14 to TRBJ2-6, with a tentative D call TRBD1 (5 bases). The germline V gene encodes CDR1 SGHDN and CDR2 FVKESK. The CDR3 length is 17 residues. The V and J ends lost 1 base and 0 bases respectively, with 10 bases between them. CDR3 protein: CASSQVTGSSGANVLTF. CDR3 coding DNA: TGTGCCAGCAGCCAAGTTACAGGCAGCTCTGGGGCCAACGTCCTGACTTTC.

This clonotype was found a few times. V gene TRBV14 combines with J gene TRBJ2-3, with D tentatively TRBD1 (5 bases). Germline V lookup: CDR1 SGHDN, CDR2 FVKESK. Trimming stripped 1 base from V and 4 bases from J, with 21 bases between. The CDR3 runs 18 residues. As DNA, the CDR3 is TGTGCCAGCAGCCAAGTTTCAGGGCGTGACTGGGGCGCAGATACGCAGTATTTT. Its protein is CASSQVSGRDWGADTQYF.

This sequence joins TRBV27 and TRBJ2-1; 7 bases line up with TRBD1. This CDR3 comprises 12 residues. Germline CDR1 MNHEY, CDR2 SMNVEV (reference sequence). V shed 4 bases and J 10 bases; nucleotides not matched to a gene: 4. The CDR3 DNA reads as TGTGCCAGCAGTTCAAGGGGGCCGGAGCAGTTCTTC. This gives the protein CASSSRGPEQFF.

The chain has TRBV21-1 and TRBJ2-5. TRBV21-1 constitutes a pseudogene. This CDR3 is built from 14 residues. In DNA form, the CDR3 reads TGTGCCAGCAGCAAAGTCGCAGCCGAAGAGACCCAGTACTTC. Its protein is CASSKVAAEETQYF.

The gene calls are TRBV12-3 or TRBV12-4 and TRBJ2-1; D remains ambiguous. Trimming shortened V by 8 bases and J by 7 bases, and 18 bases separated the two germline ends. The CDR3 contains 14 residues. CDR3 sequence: CASARGRASNEQFF. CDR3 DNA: TGTGCCAGCGCCCGAGGTCGTGCGAGTAATGAGCAGTTCTTC.

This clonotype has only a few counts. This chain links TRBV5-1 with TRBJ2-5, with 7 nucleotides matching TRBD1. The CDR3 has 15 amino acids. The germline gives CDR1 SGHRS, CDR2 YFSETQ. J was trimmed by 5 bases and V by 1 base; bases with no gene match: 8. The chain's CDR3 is CASSLNTGAGETQYF. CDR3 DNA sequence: TGCGCCAGCAGCTTGAACACAGGGGCGGGCGAGACCCAGTACTTC.

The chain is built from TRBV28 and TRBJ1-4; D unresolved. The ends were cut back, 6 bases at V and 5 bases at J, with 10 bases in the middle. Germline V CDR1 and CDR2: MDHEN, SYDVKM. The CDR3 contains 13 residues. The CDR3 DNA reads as TGTGCCAGCAGGCCGGGGTTAAATGAAAAACTGTTTTTT. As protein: CASRPGLNEKLFF.

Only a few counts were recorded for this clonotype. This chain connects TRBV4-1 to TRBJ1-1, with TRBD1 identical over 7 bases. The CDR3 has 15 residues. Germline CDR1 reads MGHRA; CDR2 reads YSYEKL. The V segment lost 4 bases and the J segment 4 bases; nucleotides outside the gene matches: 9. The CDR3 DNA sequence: TGCGCCAGCAGCCCCTCGCCCAGGGGGGGCACTGAAGCTTTCTTT. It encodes CASSPSPRGGTEAFF.

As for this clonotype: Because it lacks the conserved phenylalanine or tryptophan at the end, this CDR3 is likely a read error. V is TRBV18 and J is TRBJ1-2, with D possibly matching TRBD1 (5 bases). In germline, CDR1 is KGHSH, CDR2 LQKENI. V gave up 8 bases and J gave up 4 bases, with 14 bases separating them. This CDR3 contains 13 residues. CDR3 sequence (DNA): TGTGCCAGCGGGGGGACGGTGACCTATGGCTACACCTCC. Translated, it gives CASGGTVTYGYTS.